This entry concerns a single T cell receptor beta chain. Its specificity is unknown. This specimen comes from a study of T cell responses to AZD1222 COVID-19 vaccine. Study findings and constraints: Clonal diversity was possibly underestimated, and the donors were mostly white British, with more females. The study identified only a handful of AZD1222 recipients as seropositive at baseline. CD4 TCRs linked to vaccination spanned spike, dominating at 160-218 and 743-854. Breadth and depth of Spike-specific TCRs rose after two AZD1222 doses.

TCRdb's table, derived via immunoSEQ multiplex PCR, lists solely in-frame clones and lacks some. The sample includes 100,000 to 150,000 clones, 90% of them seen just once. Germline V gives CDR1 LGHNT, CDR2 FRNRAP. The CDR3 loop spans 14 amino acids. Trimming took 5 bases from V and 6 from J; bases not matched to a gene: 6. This material consisted of peripheral blood, taken on day 0 of AZD1222 vaccination. V is TRBV12-5 and J is TRBJ2-2; 7 bases map to TRBD1. The source is an adult in good health. The CDR3 region is CASGQGESAGELFF. The CDR3 DNA reads TGTGCTAGTGGTCAGGGGGAGTCGGCCGGGGAGCTGTTTTTT.